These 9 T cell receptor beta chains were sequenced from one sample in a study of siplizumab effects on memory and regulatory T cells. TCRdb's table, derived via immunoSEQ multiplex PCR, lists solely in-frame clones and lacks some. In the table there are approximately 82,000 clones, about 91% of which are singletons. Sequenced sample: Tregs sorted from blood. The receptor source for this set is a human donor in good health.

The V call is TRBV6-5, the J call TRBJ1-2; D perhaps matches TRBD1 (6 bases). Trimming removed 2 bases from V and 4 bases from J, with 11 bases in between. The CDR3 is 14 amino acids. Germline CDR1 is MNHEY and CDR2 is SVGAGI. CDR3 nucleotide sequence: TGTGCCAGCAGTTACCTTCCGGGGGCCTATGGCTACACCTTC. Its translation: CASSYLPGAYGYTF.

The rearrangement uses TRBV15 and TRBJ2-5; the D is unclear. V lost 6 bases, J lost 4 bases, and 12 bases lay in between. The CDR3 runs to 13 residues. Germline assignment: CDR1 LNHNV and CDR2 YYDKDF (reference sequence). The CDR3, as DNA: TGTGCCACCAGGGGTAGGGTCGGAGAGACCCAGTACTTC. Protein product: CATRGRVGETQYF.

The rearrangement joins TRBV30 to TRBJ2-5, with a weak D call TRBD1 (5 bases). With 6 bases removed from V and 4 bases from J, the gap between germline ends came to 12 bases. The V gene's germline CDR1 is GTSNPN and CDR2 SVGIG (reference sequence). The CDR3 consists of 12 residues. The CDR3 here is CACARVGETQYF. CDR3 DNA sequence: TGTGCCTGCGCCAGGGTTGGAGAGACCCAGTACTTC.

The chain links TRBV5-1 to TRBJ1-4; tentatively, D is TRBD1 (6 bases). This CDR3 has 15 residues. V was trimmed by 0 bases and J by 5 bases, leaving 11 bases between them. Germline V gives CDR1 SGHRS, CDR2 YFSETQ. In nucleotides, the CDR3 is TGCGCCAGCAGCTTGGTCTCGGGGGCGAATGAAAAACTGTTTTTT. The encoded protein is CASSLVSGANEKLFF.

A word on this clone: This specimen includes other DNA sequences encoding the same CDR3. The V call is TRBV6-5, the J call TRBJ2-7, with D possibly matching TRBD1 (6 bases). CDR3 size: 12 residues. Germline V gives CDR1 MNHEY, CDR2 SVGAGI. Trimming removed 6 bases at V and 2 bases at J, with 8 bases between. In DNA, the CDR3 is TGTGCCAGCAGGGACAGAGCCTACGAGCAGTACTTC. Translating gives CASRDRAYEQYF.

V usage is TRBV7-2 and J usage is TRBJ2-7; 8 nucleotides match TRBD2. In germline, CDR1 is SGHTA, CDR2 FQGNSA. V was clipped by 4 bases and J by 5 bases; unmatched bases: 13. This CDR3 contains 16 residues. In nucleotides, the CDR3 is TGTGCCAGCAGCTCCCGGGTAGCCCGGGGGGGGGACGAGCAGTACTTC. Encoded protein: CASSSRVARGGDEQYF.

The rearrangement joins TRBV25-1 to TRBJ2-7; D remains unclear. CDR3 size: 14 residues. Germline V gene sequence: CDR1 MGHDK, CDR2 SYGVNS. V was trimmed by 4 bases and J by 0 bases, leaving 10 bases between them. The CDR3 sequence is CASSAGSSSYEQYF. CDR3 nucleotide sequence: TGTGCCAGCAGTGCTGGCTCCAGCTCCTACGAGCAGTACTTC.

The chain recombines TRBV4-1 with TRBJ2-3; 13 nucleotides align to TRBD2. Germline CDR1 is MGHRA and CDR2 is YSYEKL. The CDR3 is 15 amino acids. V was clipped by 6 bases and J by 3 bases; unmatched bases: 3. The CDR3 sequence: CASRPGLAGTDTQYF. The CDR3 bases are TGCGCCAGCAGGCCGGGACTAGCGGGGACAGATACGCAGTATTTT.

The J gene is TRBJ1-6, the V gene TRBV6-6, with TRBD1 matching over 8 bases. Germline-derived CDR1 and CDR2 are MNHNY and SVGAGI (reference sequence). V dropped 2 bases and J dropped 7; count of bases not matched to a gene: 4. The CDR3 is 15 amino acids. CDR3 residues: CASSYEDRGNSPLHF. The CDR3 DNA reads TGTGCCAGCAGTTACGAAGACAGGGGCAATTCACCCCTCCACTTT.